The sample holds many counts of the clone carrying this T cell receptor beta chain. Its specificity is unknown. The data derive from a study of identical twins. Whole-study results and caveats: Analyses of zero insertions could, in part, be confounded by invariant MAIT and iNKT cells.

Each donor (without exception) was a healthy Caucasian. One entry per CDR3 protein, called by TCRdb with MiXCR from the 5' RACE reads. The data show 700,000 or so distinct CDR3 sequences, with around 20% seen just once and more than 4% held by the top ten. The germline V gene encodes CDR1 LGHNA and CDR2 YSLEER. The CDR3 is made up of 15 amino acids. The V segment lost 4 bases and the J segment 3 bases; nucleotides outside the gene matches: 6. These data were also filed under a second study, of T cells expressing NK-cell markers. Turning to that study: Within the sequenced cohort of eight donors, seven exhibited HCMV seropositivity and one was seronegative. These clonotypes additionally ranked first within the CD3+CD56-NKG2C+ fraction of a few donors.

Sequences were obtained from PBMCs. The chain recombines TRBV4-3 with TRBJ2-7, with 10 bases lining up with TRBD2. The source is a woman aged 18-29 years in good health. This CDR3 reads CASSRLASGSYEQYF. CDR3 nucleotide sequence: TGCGCCAGCAGCCGTCTGGCTAGCGGGAGCTACGAGCAGTACTTC.